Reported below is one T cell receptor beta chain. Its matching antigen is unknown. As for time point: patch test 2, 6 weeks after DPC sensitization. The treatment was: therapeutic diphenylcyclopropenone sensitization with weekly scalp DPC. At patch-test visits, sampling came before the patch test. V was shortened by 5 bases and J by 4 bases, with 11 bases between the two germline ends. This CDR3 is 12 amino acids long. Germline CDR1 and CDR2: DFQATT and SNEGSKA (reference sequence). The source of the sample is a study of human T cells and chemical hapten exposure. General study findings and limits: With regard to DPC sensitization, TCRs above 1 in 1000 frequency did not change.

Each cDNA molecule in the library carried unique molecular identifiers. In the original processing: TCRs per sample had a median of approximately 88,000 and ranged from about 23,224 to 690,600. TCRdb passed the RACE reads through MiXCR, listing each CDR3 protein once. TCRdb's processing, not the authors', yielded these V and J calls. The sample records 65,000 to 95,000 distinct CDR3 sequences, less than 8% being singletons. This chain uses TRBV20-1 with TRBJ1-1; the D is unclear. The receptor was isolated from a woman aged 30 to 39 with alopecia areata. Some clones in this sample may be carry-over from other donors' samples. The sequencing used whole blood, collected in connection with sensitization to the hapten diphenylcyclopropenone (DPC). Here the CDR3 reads CSAGPYGTEAFF. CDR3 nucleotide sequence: TGCAGTGCTGGCCCGTATGGCACTGAAGCTTTCTTT.